The rows below give T cell receptor beta chains drawn from one sample of a study of T-cell memory formation after mild COVID-19. MiXCR was run by TCRdb on the 5' RACE reads, yielding one entry per CDR3 protein. The table has under 450,000 distinct CDR3 sequences, approximately 15% seen once. The specimen sequenced was PBMCs or a T cell subset sorted from them (not recorded which). Every receptor here comes from a man aged 18 to 29 who had mild COVID-19 (a few samples of this study predate the infection). Cell type and time point are not known. The CDR3 runs from the conserved cysteine through the conserved F or W. Each record gives: J gene, clone size, D gene, V gene, CDR3 protein, CDR3 DNA. The D gene is left open where the match is weak. Clone sizes are given selectively: once, few, many, or a class where the clone is expanded.

TRBJ1-6,few,-,TRBV3-1,CASSPDSYSPLHF,TGTGCCAGCAGCCCAGACTCTTATTCACCCCTCCACTTT
TRBJ1-2,-,-,TRBV7-3,CASSLSSGDYGYTF,TGTGCCAGCAGCCTAAGTTCCGGAGACTATGGCTACACCTTC
TRBJ1-6,-,-,TRBV27,CASSLLTVSSYNSPLHF,TGTGCCAGCAGTTTACTGACAGTGAGCTCCTATAATTCACCCCTCCACTTT
TRBJ2-5,-,TRBD1,TRBV12-3/TRBV12-4,CASSSPGQVETQYF,TGTGCCAGCAGTTCCCCGGGACAGGTGGAGACCCAGTACTTC
TRBJ2-7,many,TRBD1,TRBV29-1,CSVRDRAEQYF,TGCAGCGTCCGAGACAGGGCCGAGCAGTACTTC
TRBJ2-7,-,-,TRBV30,CAWSGQGSGEQYF,TGTGCCTGGAGTGGGCAGGGGAGTGGGGAGCAGTACTTC
TRBJ2-5,-,-,TRBV5-1,CASSLGRGMETQYF,TGCGCCAGCAGCTTGGGCCGAGGCATGGAGACCCAGTACTTC
TRBJ1-5,few,-,TRBV3-1,CASSQDGNSNQPQHF,TGTGCCAGCAGCCAAGACGGGAATAGCAATCAGCCCCAGCATTTT
TRBJ2-2,-,-,TRBV5-1,CASSSAGVGELFF,TGCGCCAGCTCCTCCGCGGGTGTGGGGGAGCTGTTTTTT
TRBJ1-1,-,-,TRBV4-1,CASSQEIGASEAFF,TGCGCCAGCAGCCAAGAAATCGGGGCGAGTGAAGCTTTCTTT
TRBJ2-3,-,-,TRBV29-1,CSVAQDTQYF,TGCAGCGTTGCTCAAGATACGCAGTATTTT
TRBJ1-2,few,-,TRBV2,CASKDSPSNYGYTF,TGTGCCAGCAAGGACAGCCCGTCTAACTATGGCTACACCTTC
TRBJ2-1,few,TRBD2,TRBV20-1,CSATTSGDYNEQFF,TGCAGTGCTACGACTAGCGGGGACTACAATGAGCAGTTCTTC
TRBJ2-5,-,-,TRBV24-1,CATRAGTGLEETQYF,TGTGCCACCAGAGCAGGAACAGGGCTTGAGGAGACCCAGTACTTC
TRBJ2-3,few,-,TRBV3-1,CASSQDWGTQYF,TGTGCCAGCAGCCAAGATTGGGGTACGCAGTATTTT